Included here is one T cell receptor beta chain sequence, with context. The antigen is unknown. The data originate from a study of T cell responses to AZD1222 COVID-19 vaccine. General study points: Rises in breadth and depth of Spike-specific TCRs came after two AZD1222 doses. Baseline seropositivity characterized only six AZD1222 recipients. Donors, mostly white British, included more females; clonal diversity was possibly underestimated. Per reports, nearly half of all spike-specific TCRs target regions that are unmutated in variants.

TCRdb keeps only in-frame clones here, not all; method: immunoSEQ multiplex PCR. The top ten clones hold about 10% of a sample with 150,000 to 200,000 clones, approximately 92% of them seen once. Trimming shortened V by 5 bases and J by 2 bases, and 19 bases separated the two germline ends. CDR1 is LNHDA, CDR2 SQIVND, per germline (reference sequence). CDR3 size: 17 residues. The chain uses TRBV19 and TRBJ1-3, with TRBD1 as a possible D gene (6 bases). The sample was peripheral blood, taken on day 0 of AZD1222 vaccination. The clonotype was recovered from an adult in good health. CDR3 in amino acids: CASSPIPPYRAGNTIYF. The CDR3 nucleotides are TGTGCCAGTAGTCCGATCCCACCTTACAGGGCTGGAAACACCATATATTTT.